These T cell receptor beta chains were read from a single sample in a study of T cell changes during pregnancy in multiple sclerosis. The protocol was immunoSEQ multiplex PCR, while the TCRdb copy is restricted to in-frame clones and leaves out a portion. Seen here are under 70,000 clones, 91% observed once, and the top ten hold about 2.2%. The source was peripheral blood, collected in the third trimester of pregnancy. These TCRs come from a female donor in good health, enrolled as a control in a pregnancy study. CDR3s include the opening cysteine and the closing phenylalanine or tryptophan. Fields, in order: clone size, CDR3 length, D gene, J gene, V gene, CDR3 DNA, CDR3 protein. A D gene is named only where the DNA matches it firmly. Where a row states a size, it is once, few, many or the class of an expanded clone; other rows omit it.

- 14 TRBD1 TRBJ1-2 TRBV5-1 TGCGCCAGTCGACCGGGACAGGGGGCAGGCGGCTACACCTTC CASRPGQGAGGYTF
once 11 - TRBJ2-5 TRBV11-1 TGTGCCAGCAGCCCGGGGGAGACCCAGTACTTC CASSPGETQYF
- 15 TRBD2 TRBJ2-3 TRBV6-1 TGTGCCAGCAGTGAAGAGGCGGGGGGGATCCATACGCAGTATTTT CASSEEAGGIHTQYF
- 14 - TRBJ1-1 TRBV30 TGTGCCTGGCCAGTAGCGGGCGAGAACACTGAAGCTTTCTTT CAWPVAGENTEAFF
- 16 - TRBJ2-3 TRBV27 TGTGCCAGCAAGGTTCGGCTAGTCCTTTCCACAGATACGCAGTATTTT CASKVRLVLSTDTQYF
once 15 TRBD1 TRBJ1-3 TRBV18 TGTGCCAGCTCAACCGGGACAGGGTCTGGAAACACCATATATTTT CASSTGTGSGNTIYF
- 19 TRBD2 TRBJ2-7 TRBV7-9 TGTGCCAGCAGCTTAGGGGATCTGGGCCTCGGGACTACTAACTACGAGCAGTACTTC CASSLGDLGLGTTNYEQYF
- 15 - TRBJ1-2 TRBV5-4 TGTGCCAGCAGCTTGGGGGGAGCACGCTCGAGTGGCTACACCTTC CASSLGGARSSGYTF
- 14 - TRBJ1-5 TRBV19 TGTGCCAGTAGTATAGCAGCGGGGAATCAGCCCCAGCATTTT CASSIAAGNQPQHF
- 16 TRBD1 TRBJ1-4 TRBV5-8 TGTGCCAGCAGCTTGGGGTCCGGGACAGGGAATGAAAAACTGTTTTTT CASSLGSGTGNEKLFF
- 14 TRBD1 TRBJ2-7 TRBV27 TGTGCCAGCAGTGTGGACAGGGATAGGTACGAGCAGTACTTC CASSVDRDRYEQYF
- 15 TRBD1 TRBJ1-5 TRBV28 TGTGCCAGCGGACAGGGGGGGGTCGCGGGTCAGCCCCAGCATTTT CASGQGGVAGQPQHF
once 13 - TRBJ2-2 TRBV11-3 TGTGCCAGCAGCTTAGGAGGGACCGGGGAGCTGTTTTTT CASSLGGTGELFF
- 15 TRBD1 TRBJ1-2 TRBV5-6 TGTGCCAGCAGCCCCCTGATGGGACAGGGTTATGGCTACACCTTC CASSPLMGQGYGYTF
- 15 TRBD2 TRBJ2-1 TRBV5-1 TGCGCCAGCAGCTTGGGCCATGCGGGGGACAATGAGCAGTTCTTC CASSLGHAGDNEQFF
- 13 - TRBJ1-6 TRBV21-1 TGTGCCAGCAGGGACTACCATAATTCACCCCTCCACTTT CASRDYHNSPLHF
- 17 - TRBJ1-2 TRBV27 TGTGCCAGCAAGGAGAGGAAAGCGGGGCAGGTGAACTATGGCTACACCTTC CASKERKAGQVNYGYTF
once 16 - TRBJ2-3 TRBV19 TGTGCCAGTAGTATCACAGGGTTCTCTAGCACAGATACGCAGTATTTT CASSITGFSSTDTQYF
- 13 TRBD1 TRBJ1-5 TRBV27 TGTGCCAGCAGAGGACAGGGGGGCCAGCCCCAGCATTTT CASRGQGGQPQHF
- 15 TRBD1 TRBJ1-2 TRBV4-1 TGCGCCAGCAGCCAAGGGGGACAGGGGGTATCGGGCTACACCTTC CASSQGGQGVSGYTF
- 16 TRBD2 TRBJ2-3 TRBV27 TGTGCCAGCAGTCTCCTAGCGGGAGGAAGCACAGATACGCAGTATTTT CASSLLAGGSTDTQYF
- 12 - TRBJ1-5 TRBV2 TGTGCCAGCAGTATGGGGCCGGGGCCCCAGCATTTT CASSMGPGPQHF
once 16 - TRBJ2-7 TRBV4-2 TGTGCCAGCAGCCTATCCTTAGGAGCCAACTCCTACGAGCAGTACTTC CASSLSLGANSYEQYF
- 20 - TRBJ1-5 TRBV7-2 TGTGCCAGCAGCTTAGCCGGACGCCCCGGGAGCCACTATAGCAATCAGCCCCAGCATTTT CASSLAGRPGSHYSNQPQHF
- 14 TRBD1 TRBJ1-4 TRBV2 TGTGCCAGCGGTGGGACAGGGTATAATGAAAAACTGTTTTTT CASGGTGYNEKLFF
- 13 - TRBJ2-7 TRBV18 TGTGCCAGCTCATCTGGGGCGCGGTACGAGCAGTACTTC CASSSGARYEQYF
- 18 - TRBJ2-1 TRBV7-9 TGTGCCAGCAGCCAAGACCCGGCTCGGGGACTCTCCTACAATGAGCAGTTCTTC CASSQDPARGLSYNEQFF
- 14 TRBD2 TRBJ2-7 TRBV7-8 TGTGCCAGCAGCTTAGGCGGGGGCTCCTACGAGCAGTACTTC CASSLGGGSYEQYF
- 16 - TRBJ1-2 TRBV18 TGTGCCAGCTCACCCCGGGGGGGGATCGAGGACTATGGCTACACCTTC CASSPRGGIEDYGYTF
- 14 TRBD1 TRBJ2-1 TRBV7-8 TGTGCCAGCAGCTTGGACAGGGGGCTCAATGAGCAGTTCTTC CASSLDRGLNEQFF
- 13 TRBD1 TRBJ1-1 TRBV6-6 TGTGCCAGCAGGGATGACAGGGCCACTGAAGCTTTCTTT CASRDDRATEAFF
- 12 - TRBJ2-3 TRBV28 TGTGCCAGCAACCAGTACATAGATACGCAGTATTTT CASNQYIDTQYF
- 16 TRBD2 TRBJ2-7 TRBV18 TGTGCCAGCTCAGTAGCGGGCGGCCCGGTCTCCTACGAGCAGTACTTC CASSVAGGPVSYEQYF
- 12 - TRBJ2-5 TRBV29-1 TGCAGCGCTAAGGAGAGGTGGGAGACCCAGTACTTC CSAKERWETQYF
few 12 - TRBJ1-1 TRBV28 TGTGCCAGCAGTTTTCGTTACACTGAAGCTTTCTTT CASSFRYTEAFF
- 16 TRBD2 TRBJ2-2 TRBV5-4 TGTGCCAGCAGCTTGGTAGCGGGAGGTGGCACCGGGGAGCTGTTTTTT CASSLVAGGGTGELFF
- 14 TRBD1 TRBJ2-7 TRBV18 TGTGCCAGCTCGGACAAGGGACAGCCCTACGAGCAGTACTTC CASSDKGQPYEQYF
- 14 - TRBJ2-7 TRBV5-4 TGTGCCAGCAGCCTTGCCGGGGAGGTCTACGAGCAGTACTTC CASSLAGEVYEQYF
once 15 TRBD2 TRBJ2-7 TRBV19 TGTGCCAGTACGGCTAGCGGGAGAACGGGCTACGAGCAGTACTTC CASTASGRTGYEQYF
- 13 - TRBJ2-7 TRBV19 TGTGCCAGTAGTATTCGGGGGACGGGCGAGCAGTACTTC CASSIRGTGEQYF
- 16 TRBD2 TRBJ2-2 TRBV5-1 TGCGCCAGCAGCGCGACTAGCGGGAGGGCGTTGGGGGAGCTGTTTTTT CASSATSGRALGELFF
once 14 TRBD1 TRBJ2-6 TRBV13 TGTGCCAGTCTCGACAGGGCTGGGGCCAACGTCCTGACTTTC CASLDRAGANVLTF
- 16 TRBD2 TRBJ2-1 TRBV23-1 TGCGCCAGCAGTCAATGCACTAGCGGGAAAAACAATGAGCAGTTCTTC CASSQCTSGKNNEQFF
once 15 TRBD1 TRBJ2-3 TRBV29-1 TGCAGCTTACTCCGGGGGACAGGGGGCCCAGATACGCAGTATTTT CSLLRGTGGPDTQYF
- 16 - TRBJ1-4 TRBV15 TGTGCCACCAGCGAATACGGGGGGATCGGGGGGGAAAAACTGTTTTTT CATSEYGGIGGEKLFF
few 15 TRBD2 TRBJ2-3 TRBV7-8 TGTGCCAGCAGCTTAGGACTAGCGGGGGTGGATACGCAGTATTTT CASSLGLAGVDTQYF
- 19 TRBD2 TRBJ2-1 TRBV5-1 TGCGCCAGCAGCACCGGGACTAGCGGGGGCCTCAGCTCCTACAATGAGCAGTTCTTC CASSTGTSGGLSSYNEQFF
- 13 TRBD2 TRBJ2-4 TRBV9 TGTGCCACCTCGAGGGGAGGGGAAGACATTCAGTACTTC CATSRGGEDIQYF
- 17 TRBD1 TRBJ2-6 TRBV28 TGTGCCACTCTAGGAGACAGGGGGCGGACCGGGGCCAACGTCCTGACTTTC CATLGDRGRTGANVLTF
- 14 - TRBJ1-1 TRBV19 TGTGCCAGTAGTCGACAGGCTTCGAACACTGAAGCTTTCTTT CASSRQASNTEAFF
- 15 - TRBJ1-5 TRBV7-6 TGTGCCAGCAGCCCCTATAGCGTCGGAAATCAGCCCCAGCATTTT CASSPYSVGNQPQHF
- 16 - TRBJ2-4 TRBV30 TGTGCCTGGAGTCCCCTCGGAGGGACGTTCGGAAACATTCAGTACTTC CAWSPLGGTFGNIQYF
- 14 TRBD1 TRBJ2-7 TRBV4-2 TGTGCCAGCAGCCTCGCGGGACAGGGGCAGGAGCAGTACTTC CASSLAGQGQEQYF
- 15 - TRBJ1-5 TRBV19 TGTGCCAGTAAGGCCGAGGCAGGAGGAAATCAGCCCCAGCATTTT CASKAEAGGNQPQHF